Below, 29 T cell receptor beta chains from the same sample are listed, as sequenced in a study of blood T cells in healthy people across ages. Next came a second PCR, run for about 7 to 12 cycles, which used a sample-barcoded 5' primer along with a J-beta primer mix. TCRdb recomputed calls from the 5' RACE reads with MiXCR, one row per CDR3 protein. The top ten hold less than 20% of the sample, which has 650,000 to 1,000,000 distinct CDR3 sequences, around 45% seen once. The sample comprised blood. The receptors come from an elderly man in good health.

V is TRBV20-1 and J is TRBJ1-5; possibly TRBD1 for D (5 bases). The CDR3 has 12 residues. The germline V and J ends were trimmed by 6 bases and 7 bases, with 13 bases remaining between them. CDR1 and CDR2 (germline): DFQATT, SNEGSKA (reference sequence). This chain's CDR3 is CSAGRVRQPQHF. The CDR3 region has the DNA TGCAGTGCCGGCAGGGTCCGGCAGCCCCAGCATTTT.

This clonotype has only a few counts. The genes are TRBV28 and TRBJ2-1; 9 bases fit TRBD2. The ends lost 6 bases at V and 7 bases at J; junction bases unmatched: 19. The CDR3 is 18 residues long. Germline lookup yields CDR1 MDHEN and CDR2 SYDVKM. The CDR3: CASRRGGLSGRSSNEQFF. The CDR3, as DNA: TGTGCCAGCAGACGAGGGGGGCTAAGCGGGAGGTCTAGTAATGAGCAGTTCTTC.

The CDR3: CASSQEGPSGESSYEQYF. CDR3 bases: TGCGCCAGCAGCCAAGAGGGACCGAGCGGTGAAAGCTCCTACGAGCAGTACTTC. This chain links TRBV4-3 with TRBJ2-5; D is perhaps TRBD1 or TRBD2 (5 bases each). The tail of the sequence fits TRBJ2-7 better, so the J call may be wrong. Germline V gene sequence: CDR1 LGHNA, CDR2 YSLEER. The CDR3 covers 18 residues.

This chain uses TRBV28 with TRBJ2-4, with 11 nucleotides matching TRBD2. This CDR3 region has 20 residues. The germline V gene has CDR1 MDHEN and CDR2 SYDVKM. The trim removed 6 bases at V and 0 bases at J, leaving 16 bases unmatched. Here the CDR3 DNA reads TGTGCCAGCAGCCCCTCCGGGACTAGCGGAACAATTCTAGCCAAAAACATTCAGTACTTC. As protein: CASSPSGTSGTILAKNIQYF.

Concerning this clonotype: This may come from a read error, since a much larger clone is one base off. The chain has TRBV2 and TRBJ1-1; D uncertain. Germline CDR1 and CDR2: SNHLY and FYNNEI. V dropped 6 bases and J dropped 3 bases, with 11 bases sitting between them. The CDR3 totals 13 residues. Here the CDR3 reads CASRVTMDTEAFF. The CDR3 DNA reads as TGTGCCAGCAGGGTTACTATGGACACTGAAGCTTTCTTT.

About this clonotype: With a much larger clone just one base away, this may be a read error. CDR3 DNA: TGCAGTGCCAACCAGCGGGATGAGCTGTATTTT. As protein: CSANQRDELYF. The rearrangement joins TRBV20-1 to TRBJ2-3; 7 bases match TRBD2. Germline values: CDR1 DFQATT, CDR2 SNEGSKA (reference sequence). V shed 6 bases and J 14 bases; nucleotides not matched to a gene: 11. The CDR3 sequence is 11 residues long.

The chain recombines TRBV20-1 with TRBJ1-4, with a tentative D call TRBD1 (6 bases). Per germline, CDR1 DFQATT and CDR2 SNEGSKA (reference sequence). The CDR3 totals 14 residues. V lost 7 bases and J lost 2, with 14 bases in between. The CDR3 spells CSVGGASTNEKLFF. Here the CDR3 DNA reads TGCAGTGTTGGGGGCGCTTCTACTAATGAAAAACTGTTTTTT.

As for this clonotype: A read error may explain this, as a much larger clone is one base away. The chain couples TRBV7-2 to TRBJ2-7, with D perhaps TRBD2 (5 bases). V was clipped by 5 bases and J by 0 bases, with 11 bases between them. The CDR3 is 14 amino acids. Germline CDR1 SGHTA, CDR2 FQGNSA. This CDR3 reads CASSREGNSYEQYF. The CDR3 nucleotides are TGTGCCAGCAGCCGAGAGGGCAACTCCTACGAGCAGTACTTC.

This chain uses TRBV15 with TRBJ2-3; D assignment may be TRBD1 or TRBD2 (5 bases each). The germline CDR1 and CDR2 sequences are LNHNV and YYDKDF (reference sequence). V was shortened by 8 bases and J by 6 bases, with 12 bases between the two germline ends. The CDR3 is 12 amino acids. CDR3 residues: CATSRGQDTQYF. CDR3 in DNA: TGTGCCACCTCCCGGGGCCAGGATACGCAGTATTTT.

This chain connects TRBV7-3 to TRBJ2-4; TRBD2 matches at 9 bases. The end of the DNA is better explained by TRBJ2-5, so the J call may be wrong. CDR3 length: 16 residues. CDR1 is SGHTA, CDR2 FQGTGA, per germline. The CDR3 loop reads CASSLTSLAGRETQYF. The DNA of the CDR3 is TGTGCCAGCAGCTTAACGTCCCTAGCGGGGCGAGAGACCCAGTACTTC.

This clonotype has ten or more counts. The chain uses TRBV11-3 and TRBJ2-5; no reliable D call. The CDR3 has 12 amino acids. V was trimmed by 0 bases and J by 6 bases, leaving 5 bases between them. Germline lookup yields CDR1 SGHNT and CDR2 YENEEA. CDR3 sequence: CASSLDRQTQYF. CDR3 bases: TGTGCCAGCAGCTTAGATCGACAGACCCAGTACTTC.

This clonotype was counted a few times. This chain connects TRBV11-3 to TRBJ2-7; no firm D call. Trimming left V 4 bases short and J 0 bases short, with 10 bases between. CDR3 size: 14 residues. The germline V gene encodes CDR1 SGHNT and CDR2 YENEEA. As DNA, the CDR3 is TGTGCCAGCAGCTCAGACGGGCACTCCTACGAGCAGTACTTC. It codes for CASSSDGHSYEQYF.

The chain combines TRBV7-6 with TRBJ2-5, with D tentatively TRBD1 (5 bases). The germline CDR1 and CDR2 sequences are SGHVS and FNYEAQ. The CDR3 sequence is 18 residues long. Trimming left V 5 bases short and J 4 bases short, with 26 bases between. In DNA form, the CDR3 reads TGTGCCAGCAGCCGACTGATTGGACAACCGATTTTGGGAGAGACCCAGTACTTC. Protein sequence: CASSRLIGQPILGETQYF. The variable domain in full, with the rest retrieved from reference TRBV7-6 and TRBJ2-5, is GAGVSQSPRYKVTKRGQDVALRCDPISGHVSLYWYRQALGQGPEFLTYFNYEAQQDKSGLPNDRFSAERPEGSISTLTIQRTEQRDSAMYRCASSRLIGQPILGETQYFGPGTRLLVL.

This clonotype has just a few counts. The rearrangement links TRBV7-2 to TRBJ2-7; 7 bases fit TRBD1. CDR3 size: 15 residues. V lost 4 bases and J lost 2; bases outside the gene matches: 8. CDR1 and CDR2 (germline): SGHTA, FQGNSA. For the CDR3, the DNA is TGTGCCAGCAGCTGGGACAGCGGACTGACCTACGAGCAGTACTTC. Translating gives CASSWDSGLTYEQYF. The full variable domain, with the rest looked up from reference TRBV7-2 and TRBJ2-7, is GAGVSQSPSNKVTEKGKDVELRCDPISGHTALYWYRQSLGQGLEFLIYFQGNSAPDKSGLPSDRFSAERTGGSVSTLTIQRTQQEDSAVYLCASSWDSGLTYEQYFGPGTRLTVT.

This chain uses TRBV28 with TRBJ1-5, with a possible D match to TRBD1 (6 bases). Trimming removed 1 base from V and 7 bases from J, with 11 bases in between. CDR1 and CDR2 (germline): MDHEN, SYDVKM. The length of the CDR3 is 14 residues. CDR3 bases: TGTGCCAGCAGTTTATATGGGGGCGGCCAGCCCCAGCATTTT. It is translated as CASSLYGGGQPQHF.

The chain recombines TRBV10-3 with TRBJ1-2; D is undetermined. Germline lookup yields CDR1 ENHRY and CDR2 SYGVKD. The CDR3 has 14 residues. The V and J ends lost 7 bases and 3 bases respectively, with 15 bases between them. DNA of the CDR3: TGTGCCATCAAAACCCGGGATGGGCACTATGGCTACACCTTC. It yields the protein CAIKTRDGHYGYTF.

The gene calls are TRBV4-3 and TRBJ2-7; TRBD2 matches at 9 bases. The germline V gene encodes CDR1 LGHNA and CDR2 YSLEER. V lost 1 base and J lost 7; bases outside the gene matches: 20. This CDR3 is 19 amino acids long. The CDR3 DNA is TGCGCCAGCAGCCAAGTGTATAGGACACCGGGACTAGCCGAGAATGAGCAGTACTTC. Protein: CASSQVYRTPGLAENEQYF.

This chain uses TRBV6-2 or TRBV6-3 with TRBJ2-7, with unresolved D. Germline loops: CDR1 MNHEY, CDR2 SVGEGT. The germline V and J ends were trimmed by 7 bases and 0 bases, with 19 bases remaining between them. This CDR3 has 16 amino acids. Here the CDR3 DNA reads TGTGCCAGCAAAGAGTTGGGTGTAACCAGCTCCTACGAGCAGTACTTC. Residues: CASKELGVTSSYEQYF.

The chain is built from TRBV28 and TRBJ2-7; possible D gene TRBD1, 6 bases. The CDR3 is 18 amino acids. Trimming pared 4 bases from V and 1 base from J, leaving 23 bases between. The germline V gene encodes CDR1 MDHEN and CDR2 SYDVKM. The CDR3 loop is CASSSPSAGTKASYEQYF. The CDR3 nucleotides read TGTGCCAGCAGTTCCCCGTCGGCCGGGACAAAAGCGTCCTACGAGCAGTACTTC.

The V call is TRBV20-1, the J call TRBJ1-5; TRBD1 aligns across 9 bases. V was pared by 3 bases and J by 4 bases, with 13 bases of the junction left unmatched. CDR3 size: 17 residues. Germline loops: CDR1 DFQATT, CDR2 SNEGSKA (reference sequence). Here the CDR3 DNA reads TGCAGTGCTAGGCCATTAGGACAGGGGTTCGGGAATCAGCCCCAGCATTTT. It encodes CSARPLGQGFGNQPQHF.

A word on this clonotype: This may be a read error, as it is one base from a much larger clone. This chain connects TRBV9 to TRBJ2-7; 10 bases match TRBD2. The end of the DNA is better explained by TRBJ2-5, so the J call may be wrong. Germline V lookup: CDR1 SGDLS, CDR2 YYNGEE. The length of the CDR3 is 15 residues. CDR3 sequence reads: CASCVEASGSETQYF. CDR3 DNA sequence: TGTGCCAGCTGCGTAGAAGCTAGCGGGAGTGAGACCCAGTACTTC.

This clonotype was seen more than once but under ten times. The V call is TRBV10-3, the J call TRBJ2-3; D unclear. CDR1 is ENHRY, CDR2 SYGVKD, per germline. CDR3 length equals 15 residues. V dropped 2 bases and J dropped 1 base, with 10 bases sitting between them. The CDR3: CAISEAAPGTDTQYF. The CDR3 DNA is TGTGCCATCAGTGAGGCTGCACCCGGCACAGATACGCAGTATTTT.

The rearrangement uses TRBV12-3 or TRBV12-4 and TRBJ2-1; 7 nucleotides line up with TRBD2. Germline trimming cut 1 base from V and 3 bases from J; bases unmatched to any gene: 9. This CDR3 has 17 amino acids. CDR3 DNA sequence: TGTGCCAGCAGTTTAGGGGGGGGTCTAGCGGACTACAATGAGCAGTTCTTC. Translating gives CASSLGGGLADYNEQFF.

On this clonotype itself: One end of the junction varies from germline; a read error may be responsible. The chain uses TRBV7-2 and TRBJ1-2; D is perhaps TRBD1 (5 bases). The V gene's germline CDR1 is SGHTA and CDR2 FQGNSA. CDR3 size: 14 residues. CDR3 sequence: CANSLPGGAHGYTF. DNA for the CDR3: TGTGCCAACAGCTTACCTGGAGGGGCCCATGGCTACACCTTC.

This chain joins TRBV20-1 and TRBJ1-2; tentatively, D is TRBD1 (5 bases). The germline gives CDR1 DFQATT, CDR2 SNEGSKA (reference sequence). V was pared by 3 bases and J by 3 bases, with 14 bases between. The CDR3 extends over 14 amino acids. CDR3 coding DNA: TGCAGTGCTAGGGCCCCTCAGGGCCACTATGGCTACACCTTC. It codes for CSARAPQGHYGYTF.

This chain connects TRBV5-1 to TRBJ2-2; 9 nucleotides align to TRBD2. The CDR3 extends over 15 amino acids. CDR1 is SGHRS and CDR2 is YFSETQ in the germline V gene. Unmatched junction bases numbered 5, after V lost 4 bases and J lost 4 bases. DNA of the CDR3: TGCGCCAGCAGCATCGGGACTAGCCTCACCGGGGAGCTGTTTTTT. Translated: CASSIGTSLTGELFF.

This clonotype turned up a few times. The CDR3, as DNA: TGTGCCAGCAGCTTGGGGACTAGCGGGAGGATGATTCAGCCGTTCTTC. Amino acids: CASSLGTSGRMIQPFF. This sequence joins TRBV7-2 and TRBJ2-1; TRBD2 aligns across 15 bases. V dropped 3 bases and J dropped 15; count of bases not matched to a gene: 12. Per the germline V gene, CDR1 is SGHTA and CDR2 is FQGNSA. The CDR3 totals 16 residues.

The V gene is TRBV4-3, the J gene TRBJ1-4, with D hard to call. The CDR3 extends over 13 amino acids. CDR1 LGHNA and CDR2 YSLEER come from the germline V gene. V lost 2 bases, J lost 7 bases, and 8 bases lay in between. The CDR3 spells CASSQLRGEKLFF. The DNA of the CDR3 is TGCGCCAGCAGCCAACTTCGGGGTGAAAAACTGTTTTTT.

Points on this clonotype: At one of its ends the junction is not consistent with the germline gene, which may arise from a read error. The chain is built from TRBV7-9 and TRBJ1-5; D may be TRBD1 (5 bases). CDR1 is SEHNR, CDR2 FQNEAQ, per germline (reference sequence). The CDR3 has 14 amino acids. The CDR3, as DNA: TGTGTCAGCAGCTCCCGGGACGGGAATCAGCCCCAGCATTTT. Translated, it gives CVSSSRDGNQPQHF.